This T cell receptor beta chain was documented in a study of blood T cell repertoires in COVID-19. The overall study: T cells, B-cell-depleted T cells, or PBMCs provided the cDNA or gDNA that served as material.

TCRdb's table, derived via immunoSEQ multiplex PCR, lists solely in-frame clones and lacks some. The sample has approximately 260,000 clones, around 85% seen once. This study enrolled people aged roughly 18 to 89 from about two dozen US geographic areas. Donors were grouped by their self-reported clinical history. The length of the CDR3 is 15 residues. With 0 bases removed from V and 5 bases from J, the gap between germline ends came to 8 bases. The germline V gene encodes CDR1 MRHNA and CDR2 SNTAGT. The chain couples TRBV6-4 to TRBJ1-6; D gene uncertain. The source material was PBMCs or T cells enriched from blood (not recorded which). The clonotype was recovered from a woman aged 40 to 50 with acute COVID-19. This chain's CDR3 is CASSDSWEHNSPLHF. The DNA for the CDR3 is TGTGCCAGCAGTGACTCGTGGGAGCATAATTCACCCCTCCACTTT.